Below, 15 T cell receptor beta chains from the same sample are listed, as sequenced in a study of control samples from healthy donors and cancer patients. Sequenced by immunoSEQ multiplex PCR; TCRdb stores in-frame clones only, minus some. Counted here are 150,000 to 200,000 clones, 90% to 95% occurring once; the ten biggest clones make up approximately 1.5%. The source material was blood. Receptors were obtained from a woman under 40 in good health.

The genes are TRBV2 and TRBJ1-5; perhaps TRBD1 as D (6 bases). V was pared by 5 bases and J by 4 bases, with 12 bases between. The CDR3 consists of 14 residues. Per the germline V gene, CDR1 is SNHLY and CDR2 is FYNNEI. CDR3 region: CASSRGERNQPQHF. The CDR3 DNA follows: TGTGCCAGCAGTAGGGGGGAGAGAAATCAGCCCCAGCATTTT. Full variable domain (outside the CDR3, taken from reference TRBV2 and TRBJ1-5): EPEVTQTPSHQVTQMGQEVILRCVPISNHLYFYWYRQILGQKVEFLVSFYNNEISEKSEIFDDQFSVERPDGSNFTLKIRSTKLEDSAMYFCASSRGERNQPQHFGDGTRLSIL.

The chain links TRBV13 to TRBJ2-1; 7 positions agree with TRBD2. The germline V gene encodes CDR1 PRHDT and CDR2 FYEKMQ (reference sequence). CDR3 length equals 16 residues. With 5 bases clipped from V and 0 bases from J, the junction kept 7 bases outside the gene matches. The CDR3: CASSDPSGNSYNEQFF. The CDR3 coding sequence is TGTGCCAGCAGCGACCCCAGCGGGAACTCCTACAATGAGCAGTTCTTC.

The rearrangement joins TRBV3-1 (or the pseudogene TRBV3-2) to TRBJ2-7; D is perhaps TRBD2 (7 bases). The CDR3 extends over 14 amino acids. V was pared by 0 bases and J by 7 bases, with 13 bases between. Germline CDR1 and CDR2: LGHDT and YNNKEL (reference sequence). The CDR3 coding sequence is TGTGCCAGCAGCCAAGATAGGGGGAGGGTGGAGCAGTACTTC. Encoded protein: CASSQDRGRVEQYF.

This chain uses TRBV2 with TRBJ2-7, with 10 bases identical to TRBD2. Germline CDR1 and CDR2: SNHLY and FYNNEI. Unmatched junction bases numbered 5, after V lost 6 bases and J lost 0 bases. There are 15 residues in the CDR3. Here the CDR3 DNA reads TGTGCCAGCAGCTCACGACTAGCGGGCTCCTACGAGCAGTACTTC. Its protein product is CASSSRLAGSYEQYF.

This chain connects TRBV3-1 (or the pseudogene TRBV3-2) to TRBJ2-2; D is undetermined. Germline V gives CDR1 LGHDT, CDR2 YNNKEL (reference sequence). V lost 0 bases to trimming and J lost 7 bases, with 9 bases between them. CDR3 length equals 14 residues. CDR3 in amino acids: CASSQETRYGELFF. In nucleotides, the CDR3 is TGTGCCAGCAGCCAAGAGACGCGTTACGGGGAGCTGTTTTTT.

The V and J genes are TRBV28 and TRBJ2-2; 11 bases align to TRBD2. The V gene's germline CDR1 is MDHEN and CDR2 SYDVKM. The length of the CDR3 is 15 residues. J gave up 3 bases and V 4 bases, and 1 base lay outside the gene matches. CDR3 DNA sequence: TGTGCCAGCAGTTCGGGACTAGCGGACACCGGGGAGCTGTTTTTT. Amino acids: CASSSGLADTGELFF. The full variable domain, in which reference TRBV28 and TRBJ2-2 provide the parts outside the CDR3, is DVKVTQSSRYLVKRTGEKVFLECVQDMDHENMFWYRQDPGLGLRLIYFSYDVKMKEKGDIPEGYSVSREKKERFSLILESASTNQTSMYLCASSSGLADTGELFFGEGSRLTVL.

The chain links TRBV19 to TRBJ2-3, with 8 nucleotides matching TRBD2. The junction had 15 bases not matched to a gene; V was cut back by 11 bases and J by 8 bases. From germline, CDR1 is LNHDA and CDR2 SQIVND (reference sequence). The CDR3 length is 14 residues. The CDR3 DNA is TGTGCCTCCACCCCACTAGCGGAGGGGGGTACGCAGTATTTT. Its translation is CASTPLAEGGTQYF.

This clone was recorded once. The chain is built from TRBV6-4 and TRBJ2-2, with TRBD2 matching 12 bases. Losses at the gene ends were 0 bases for V and 4 bases for J; bases not matched to a gene: 0. Germline V lookup: CDR1 MRHNA, CDR2 SNTAGT. The CDR3 spans 16 residues. This chain's CDR3 is CASSDSTSGGTGELFF. Written as DNA, the CDR3 is TGTGCCAGCAGTGACTCGACTAGCGGGGGCACCGGGGAGCTGTTTTTT.

The genes are TRBV9 and TRBJ2-1; possibly TRBD2 for D (6 bases). This CDR3 is built from 17 residues. CDR1 and CDR2 (germline): SGDLS, YYNGEE. Trimming took off 0 bases at V and 1 base at J, with 14 bases between the two ends. Here the CDR3 reads CASSVARDSVSYNEQFF. The CDR3 DNA reads TGTGCCAGCAGCGTAGCCCGGGACTCCGTATCCTACAATGAGCAGTTCTTC.

The chain has TRBV5-6 and TRBJ1-1, with D perhaps TRBD1 (6 bases). This CDR3 has 14 amino acids. V shed 5 bases and J shed 1 base, with 12 bases lying between them. Germline-derived CDR1 and CDR2 are SGHDT and YYEEEE. The chain's CDR3 is CASRKGGWNTEAFF. In nucleotides, the CDR3 is TGTGCCAGCAGGAAGGGGGGGTGGAACACTGAAGCTTTCTTT.

The chain carries TRBV7-9 and TRBJ2-1, with 7 bases fitting TRBD1. CDR1 is SEHNR, CDR2 FQNEAQ, per germline (reference sequence). Germline trimming cut 1 base from V and 7 bases from J; bases unmatched to any gene: 4. The CDR3 length is 14 residues. The CDR3 region is CASSLDRGSNEQFF. The CDR3 nucleotides are TGTGCCAGCAGCTTAGACAGGGGTAGTAATGAGCAGTTCTTC.

The chain combines TRBV7-9 with TRBJ2-7; 9 bases are shared with TRBD1. The ends lost 3 bases at V and 3 bases at J; junction bases unmatched: 3. The CDR3 is made up of 14 amino acids. The germline CDR1 and CDR2 sequences are SEHNR and FQNEAQ (reference sequence). CDR3 nucleotide sequence: TGTGCCAGCAGCTTGGGACAGGGTATCTACGAGCAGTACTTC. It specifies CASSLGQGIYEQYF.

The chain combines TRBV5-1 with TRBJ1-3, with a weak D call TRBD1 (5 bases). V gave up 3 bases and J gave up 0 bases, with 7 bases separating them. The CDR3 has 14 residues. The V gene's germline CDR1 is SGHRS and CDR2 YFSETQ. For the CDR3, the DNA is TGCGCCAGCAGCTGGGACGGCTCTGGAAACACCATATATTTT. Translated, it gives CASSWDGSGNTIYF. Using reference TRBV5-1 and TRBJ1-3 for the parts outside the CDR3, the full variable domain is KAGVTQTPRYLIKTRGQQVTLSCSPISGHRSVSWYQQTPGQGLQFLFEYFSETQRNKGNFPGRFSGRQFSNSRSEMNVSTLELGDSALYLCASSWDGSGNTIYFGEGSWLTVV.

Only a few counts were recorded for this clone. The chain recombines TRBV7-9 with TRBJ2-5; 8 bases align to TRBD1. Trimming took 5 bases from V and 1 from J; bases not matched to a gene: 6. Germline V gene sequence: CDR1 SEHNR, CDR2 FQNEAQ (reference sequence). This CDR3 has 15 residues. The CDR3 loop is CASSQGTGGQETQYF. DNA of the CDR3: TGTGCCAGCAGCCAAGGGACAGGTGGCCAAGAGACCCAGTACTTC.

For this clone: Other DNA sequences from this sample encode an identical CDR3 as well. The chain links TRBV23-1 to TRBJ2-7; D is perhaps TRBD2 (6 bases). TRBV23-1 falls under the ORF class, with uncertain function. The CDR3 is made up of 15 amino acids. Trimming took 0 bases from V and 0 from J, leaving 9 bases between them. The CDR3 DNA reads as TGCGCCAGCAGTCAATCTGGAGGGGACTCCTACGAGCAGTACTTC. It is translated as CASSQSGGDSYEQYF.